This entry is about one T cell receptor (beta chain). Its antigen is undetermined. Germline CDR1 reads SGHKS; CDR2 reads YYEKEE (reference sequence). The V and J ends lost 4 bases and 3 bases, in that order; junction bases with no gene match: 11. The CDR3 is 16 residues long. TCRdb processed the reads anew with MiXCR; each CDR3 protein has one entry. The sample lists roughly 100,000 distinct CDR3 sequences, 16% seen once, with about 7.3% in the top ten. This sample was included in a study of T cell repertoires in cytomegalovirus infection. Study-wide findings and caveats: HLA-C-restricted CMV clonotypes gave the most frequent clonotype in two of eight donors.

What was sequenced was PBMCs. The chain has TRBV5-5 and TRBJ2-7; 9 bases fit TRBD1. The receptor's source is a human donor in good health (CMV status not recorded). Some clones in this sample may be carry-over from other donors' samples. DNA for the CDR3: TGTGCCAGCAGCGGGTTTATCGGACAGGGGTTCTACGAGCAGTACTTC. Its protein product is CASSGFIGQGFYEQYF.